These 16 T cell receptor beta chains share one sample of origin, sequenced in a study of tumor-infiltrating lymphocytes in primary liver carcinoma. Synthesis of TCR beta cDNA was carried out from around 540 ng total RNA with a constant-region primer. Slightly modified ARM-PCR with three nested multiplex PCR rounds yielded TCR beta libraries. TRBV1-TRBV30 forward primers and a C-beta reverse primer were used in the first two PCR rounds, which each ran for 9 to 10 cycles. Each CDR3 protein gets one entry after TCRdb re-called the multiplex PCR reads with MiXCR. The table records 90,000 to 140,000 distinct CDR3 sequences, about four fifths of them present only once. Scientists recovered RNA and DNA together from around 18-30 mg of unsorted bulk tissue. Sequenced input: liver tumor tissue from sampling region 3. The subset: tumor region T3, left-lateral pole. Receptor source: a man aged 35-49 years with primary liver carcinoma and hepatitis B virus infection.

Remarks on this clonotype: One end of the junction fails to match germline, which may point to a read error. CDR3 DNA sequence: TGCGCCAGCACCTTGTTCGCGGGCTCTGGAAACATCATATATTTT. Its translation: CASTLFAGSGNIIYF. This chain links TRBV5-1 with TRBJ1-3; D unclear. This CDR3 has 15 residues. Germline assignment: CDR1 SGHRS and CDR2 YFSETQ.

To note about this clonotype: An end of the junction does not agree with germline; a read error may underlie this. V is TRBV6-2 or TRBV6-3 and J is TRBJ2-7; maybe TRBD2 (5 bases). Germline V gene sequence: CDR1 MNHEY, CDR2 SVGEGT. The CDR3 has 18 amino acids. CDR3 region: CASSQLNGLHPGSYEQYF. DNA for the CDR3: TGTGCCAGCAGTCAACTAAATGGACTTCACCCGGGCTCCTATGAGCAGTACTTC.

Note on this clonotype: Germline is not matched at one junction end, which may reflect a read error. J is TRBJ2-1 and V is TRBV6-1, with a tentative D call TRBD2 (5 bases). The CDR3 has 15 amino acids. CDR1 is MNHNS, CDR2 SASEGT, per germline. CDR3 amino acids: CASCEEAGGCNDQFF. CDR3 DNA: TGTGCCAGCTGTGAAGAAGCAGGAGGATGCAATGACCAGTTCTTC.

The V gene is TRBV29-1, the J gene TRBJ2-1, with 8 nucleotides matching TRBD2. J lost 6 bases, V lost 3 bases, and 13 bases had no gene match. Germline V lookup: CDR1 SQVTM, CDR2 ANQGSEA. This CDR3 has 16 amino acids. CDR3 coding DNA: TGCAGCGTTGAGGGACTAGAGGGAAGAGATTTCAATGAGCAGTTCTTC. Protein product: CSVEGLEGRDFNEQFF.

As to this clonotype: The CDR3 carries no conserved terminal phenylalanine or tryptophan, so it likely arises from a read error. The chain carries TRBV20-1 and TRBJ2-7; 15 bases are shared with TRBD2. This CDR3 region has 15 residues. Germline V gene data show CDR1 as DFQATT and CDR2 as SNEGSKA (reference sequence). The trim removed 5 bases at V and 3 bases at J, leaving 5 bases unmatched. This CDR3 reads CSAVGLAGGGYEQYC. CDR3 bases: TGCAGTGCTGTGGGACTAGCGGGAGGTGGCTACGAGCAGTACTGC.

Comments on this clonotype: No conserved phenylalanine or tryptophan ends this CDR3, so it is likely a read error. The DNA is left out, because the CDR3 cannot be placed on it with certainty; the CDR3 is given as TCRdb lists it. The J gene is TRBJ2-7, the V gene TRBV6-2 or TRBV6-3. The CDR3 length equals 14 residues, ends included. Germline CDR1 reads MNHEY; CDR2 reads SVGEGT. The chain's CDR3 is CASNYSDSSYEQYL.

The chain employs TRBV7-9 and TRBJ1-6; D uncertain. The length of the CDR3 is 15 residues. V lost 3 bases and J 10 bases, leaving 16 bases between the germline ends. Germline V CDR1 and CDR2: SEHNR, FQNEAQ (reference sequence). DNA for the CDR3: TGTGCCAGCAGCTTGGCACCATCTGGGTCCTCACCCCTCCACTTT. Amino acids: CASSLAPSGSSPLHF.

Judged by abundance, this clonotype is medium-sized. V usage is TRBV28 and J usage is TRBJ2-1, with a possible D match to TRBD2 (6 bases). Germline V CDR1 and CDR2: MDHEN, SYDVKM. CDR3 length: 15 residues. Trimming removed 6 bases at V and 3 bases at J, with 15 bases between. CDR3 bases: TGTGCCAGCAGCCTCGGGAGCGGATTCTACAATGAGCAGTTCTTC. Protein sequence: CASSLGSGFYNEQFF.

By share, this clonotype ranks as medium-sized. This chain links TRBV29-1 with TRBJ2-7; D is unclear. The V gene's germline CDR1 is SQVTM and CDR2 ANQGSEA. V lost 5 bases and J lost 1, with 15 bases in between. The CDR3 has 14 residues. CDR3 coding DNA: TGCAGCGTTTGGACGGCTCAAACGTCCTACGAGCAGTACTTC. It translates to CSVWTAQTSYEQYF.

With regard to this clonotype: An end of the junction differs from the germline gene, which may be a read error. The V and J genes are TRBV30 and TRBJ1-2, with TRBD1 as a possible D gene (5 bases). The CDR3 is 15 residues long. Germline CDR1 and CDR2: GTSNPN and SVGIG (reference sequence). The CDR3 sequence is CACPGWTWSVDGYTF. Written as DNA, the CDR3 is TGTGCCTGCCCCGGCTGGACATGGTCGGTGGATGGCTATACCTTC.

This clonotype was picked up a small number of times. The V gene is TRBV12-3 or TRBV12-4, the J gene TRBJ1-5, with D hard to call. The CDR3 consists of 18 residues. Trimming stripped 7 bases from V and 0 bases from J, with 22 bases between. CDR3: CASIPALWDGNSNQPQHF. The CDR3 nucleotides are TGTGCCAGCATCCCCGCCCTTTGGGATGGCAATAGCAATCAGCCCCAGCATTTT.

A word on this clonotype: The junction does not match germline at one end; this may be a read error. The J gene is TRBJ2-5, the V gene TRBV12-3 or TRBV12-4, with TRBD2 as a possible D gene (6 bases). The CDR3 runs 13 residues. The CDR3 sequence is CASSLSGVETRYF. The CDR3 nucleotides read TGTGCCAGCAGTTTATCGGGAGTGGAGACCCGGTACTTC.

This clonotype was detected ten times or more. The V gene is TRBV28, the J gene TRBJ2-7; D remains unclear. The CDR3 sequence is 13 residues long. Germline V gene sequence: CDR1 MDHEN, CDR2 SYDVKM. With 5 bases removed from V and 3 bases from J, the gap between germline ends came to 11 bases. CDR3 loop: CASSAAWIYEQYF. In DNA, the CDR3 is TGTGCCAGCAGTGCGGCTTGGATCTACGAGCAGTACTTC. The full variable domain, completed using reference TRBV28 and TRBJ2-7, is DVKVTQSSRYLVKRTGEKVFLECVQDMDHENMFWYRQDPGLGLRLIYFSYDVKMKEKGDIPEGYSVSREKKERFSLILESASTNQTSMYLCASSAAWIYEQYFGPGTRLTVT.

Turning to this clonotype: A read error is likely, as this CDR3 ends without the conserved phenylalanine or tryptophan. This sequence joins TRBV11-2 and TRBJ2-5; D might be TRBD1 (6 bases). The CDR3 runs to 13 residues. Germline V gene data show CDR1 as SGHAT and CDR2 as FQNNGV. CDR3 in DNA: TGTGCCGGCAGCACAGGGTTGGGGGAGACCCAGTACATC. As protein: CAGSTGLGETQYI.

About this clonotype itself: Since no conserved phenylalanine or tryptophan closes the CDR3, a read error is the likely cause. The V call is TRBV11-3, the J call TRBJ1-1; D uncertain. The CDR3 has 14 residues. Germline V gene lookup returns CDR1 SGHNT and CDR2 YENEEA. The CDR3 is CASNLAGGNTVAFL. DNA of the CDR3: TGTGCCAGCAACTTAGCGGGAGGGAACACTGTAGCTTTCTTA.

Notes on this clonotype: Since the CDR3 does not end with the conserved phenylalanine or tryptophan, this likely comes from a read error. The V gene is TRBV10-3, the J gene TRBJ2-3; maybe TRBD2 (6 bases). V lost 3 bases to trimming and J lost 1 base, with 23 bases between them. The CDR3 consists of 19 residues. Germline-derived CDR1 and CDR2 are ENHRY and SYGVKD. This CDR3 reads CAISEIGLTEGSGTDTQYS. The CDR3 nucleotides are TGTGCCATCAGTGAAATTGGACTAACGGAAGGAAGTGGCACAGATACGCAGTATTCT.